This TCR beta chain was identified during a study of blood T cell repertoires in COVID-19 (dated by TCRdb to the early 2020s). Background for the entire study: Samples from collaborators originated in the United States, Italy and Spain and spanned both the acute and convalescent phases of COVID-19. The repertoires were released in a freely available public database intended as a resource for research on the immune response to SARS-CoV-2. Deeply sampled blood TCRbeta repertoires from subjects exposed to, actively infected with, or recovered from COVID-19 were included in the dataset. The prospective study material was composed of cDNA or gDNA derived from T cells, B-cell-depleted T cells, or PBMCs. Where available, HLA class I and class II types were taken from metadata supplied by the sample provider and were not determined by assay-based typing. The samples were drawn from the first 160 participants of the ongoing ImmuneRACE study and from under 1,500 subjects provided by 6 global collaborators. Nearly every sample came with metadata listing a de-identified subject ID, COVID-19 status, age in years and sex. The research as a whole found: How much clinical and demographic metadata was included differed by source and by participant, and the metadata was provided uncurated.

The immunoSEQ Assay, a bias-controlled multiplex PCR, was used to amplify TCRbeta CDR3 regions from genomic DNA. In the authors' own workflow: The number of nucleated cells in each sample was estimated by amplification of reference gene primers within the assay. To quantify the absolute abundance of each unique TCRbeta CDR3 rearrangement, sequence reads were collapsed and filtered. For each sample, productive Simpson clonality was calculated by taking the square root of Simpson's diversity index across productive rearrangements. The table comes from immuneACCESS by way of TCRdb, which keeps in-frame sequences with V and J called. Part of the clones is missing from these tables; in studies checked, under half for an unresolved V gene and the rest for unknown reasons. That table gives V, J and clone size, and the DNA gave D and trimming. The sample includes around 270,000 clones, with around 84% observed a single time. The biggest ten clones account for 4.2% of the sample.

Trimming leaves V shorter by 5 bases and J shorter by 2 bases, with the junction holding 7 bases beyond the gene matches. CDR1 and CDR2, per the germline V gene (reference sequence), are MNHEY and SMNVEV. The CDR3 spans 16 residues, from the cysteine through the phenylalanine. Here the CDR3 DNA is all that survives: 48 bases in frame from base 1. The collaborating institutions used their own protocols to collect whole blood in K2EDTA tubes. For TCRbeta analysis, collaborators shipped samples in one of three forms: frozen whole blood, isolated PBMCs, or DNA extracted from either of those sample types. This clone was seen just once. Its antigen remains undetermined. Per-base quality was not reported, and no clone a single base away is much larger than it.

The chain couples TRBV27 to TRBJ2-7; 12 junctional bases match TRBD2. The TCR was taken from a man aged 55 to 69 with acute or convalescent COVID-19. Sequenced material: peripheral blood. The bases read TGTGCCAGCAGTCTCTTATGGACTAGCGGGACCTACGAGCAGTACTTC. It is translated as CASSLLWTSGTYEQYF.